These 19 T cell receptor beta chains came from one sample sequenced in a study of blood T cell repertoires in COVID-19. Profiled with immunoSEQ multiplex PCR; TCRdb holds only in-frame clones, not every one. The sample shows 97,000 or so clones, about 80% of them seen only once. Sequencing was performed on peripheral blood. The receptors were sampled from a man between 65 and 85 years old with acute or convalescent COVID-19.

The chain links TRBV6-2 or TRBV6-3 to TRBJ2-1; D might be TRBD1 (6 bases). The V gene lost 6 bases and the J gene lost 13 bases, with 13 bases spanning the gap. The CDR3 totals 11 residues. Germline V CDR1 and CDR2: MNHEY, SVGEGT. This chain's CDR3 is CASSTGHDQFF. Written as DNA, the CDR3 is TGTGCCAGCAGCACGGGACACGACCAGTTCTTC.

The gene calls are TRBV2 and TRBJ1-5; 10 bases agree with TRBD1. This CDR3 has 14 residues. The ends lost 5 bases at V and 4 bases at J; junction bases unmatched: 2. The germline CDR1 and CDR2 sequences are SNHLY and FYNNEI. CDR3 coding DNA: TGTGCCAGCAGTCGGACAGGGGGGAATCAGCCCCAGCATTTT. As protein: CASSRTGGNQPQHF.

The chain is built from TRBV10-1 and TRBJ2-7; 8 bases match TRBD2. This CDR3 has 16 residues. J was trimmed by 0 bases and V by 6 bases; bases with no gene match: 10. Germline V lookup: CDR1 WNHNN, CDR2 SYGVQD (reference sequence). As DNA, the CDR3 is TGCGCCAGCAGGGGCGGACTAGCCAAAGTCTCCTACGAGCAGTACTTC. Its protein is CASRGGLAKVSYEQYF.

The chain employs TRBV29-1 and TRBJ2-3; 9 positions match TRBD2. The length of the CDR3 is 15 residues. The V gene end was trimmed by 7 bases and the J gene end by 0 bases; junction bases not matched to a gene: 8. Germline-derived CDR1 and CDR2 are SQVTM and ANQGSEA. The CDR3, as DNA: TGCAGCGCCGGTAGACTAGCGGCTAGCACAGATACGCAGTATTTT. Translation: CSAGRLAASTDTQYF.

This rearrangement joins TRBV7-6 to TRBJ2-2; TRBD1 agrees at 9 bases. The CDR3 consists of 16 residues. The V gene's germline CDR1 is SGHVS and CDR2 FNYEAQ. J lost 3 bases, V lost 4 bases, and 6 bases had no gene match. The CDR3 is CASSSGQGIDTGELFF. CDR3 coding DNA: TGTGCCAGCAGCTCCGGACAGGGGATTGACACCGGGGAGCTGTTTTTT.

V and J are TRBV7-2 and TRBJ2-5; a weak D match, TRBD2 (5 bases). Trimming left V 6 bases short and J 5 bases short, with 10 bases between. The CDR3 has 12 residues. Germline V gives CDR1 SGHTA, CDR2 FQGNSA. CDR3 bases: TGTGCCAGCAGGGATCCGGGGGAGACCCAGTACTTC. It is translated as CASRDPGETQYF.

The CDR3 bases are TGTGCCAGCAGTGAATGGACAGGGAACACTGAAGCTTTCTTT. It is translated as CASSEWTGNTEAFF. The rearrangement uses TRBV6-1 and TRBJ1-1; 7 nucleotides line up with TRBD1. CDR1 and CDR2 (germline): MNHNS, SASEGT. The junction had 1 base not matched to a gene; V was cut back by 2 bases and J by 1 base. The CDR3 runs 14 residues.

This clone was recorded a few times. The chain couples TRBV29-1 to TRBJ2-5, with 7 nucleotides matching TRBD1. CDR3 size: 13 residues. The V gene's germline CDR1 is SQVTM and CDR2 ANQGSEA. J was trimmed by 0 bases and V by 6 bases; bases with no gene match: 4. CDR3 protein: CSVVGQDQETQYF. The DNA for the CDR3 is TGCAGCGTGGTAGGACAGGACCAAGAGACCCAGTACTTC.

CDR3 protein: CASSVVGQGSNEQFF. For the CDR3, the DNA is TGTGCCAGCAGCGTAGTTGGACAGGGTTCGAATGAGCAGTTCTTC. V gene TRBV9 combines with J gene TRBJ2-1, with TRBD1 identical over 8 bases. V lost 0 bases, J lost 7 bases, and 6 bases stayed unmatched. The CDR3 consists of 15 residues. CDR1 and CDR2 from the germline V gene are SGDLS and YYNGEE.

The chain carries TRBV4-1 and TRBJ2-3; 12 bases map to TRBD2. V trimming: 2 bases; J trimming: 1 base; junction bases outside the gene matches: 7. The CDR3 consists of 18 residues. CDR1 MGHRA and CDR2 YSYEKL come from the germline V gene. The CDR3 DNA sequence: TGCGCCAGCAGCCAATCTCCTAGCGGGGGGGCAGGCACAGATACGCAGTATTTT. This encodes CASSQSPSGGAGTDTQYF.

This rearrangement joins TRBV18 to TRBJ2-7; 8 bases are a match to TRBD1. This CDR3 spans 15 amino acids. Germline V gives CDR1 KGHSH, CDR2 LQKENI. The V gene end was trimmed by 2 bases and the J gene end by 2 bases; junction bases not matched to a gene: 5. This CDR3 is CASSPRDRYPYEQYF. For the CDR3, the DNA is TGTGCCAGCTCACCAAGGGACAGGTACCCCTACGAGCAGTACTTC.

The chain uses TRBV29-1 and TRBJ2-7; 8 bases fit TRBD1. There are 10 residues in the CDR3. Looked up from germline, CDR1 is SQVTM and CDR2 is ANQGSEA. V was clipped by 4 bases and J by 7 bases; unmatched bases: 0. CDR3 sequence reads: CSVGDREQYF. CDR3 DNA: TGCAGCGTTGGGGACAGGGAGCAGTACTTC.

The genes are TRBV6-5 and TRBJ1-5; weak D call: TRBD1 (6 bases). Trimming took off 8 bases at V and 3 bases at J, with 14 bases between the two ends. This CDR3 is 14 amino acids long. The germline V gene has CDR1 MNHEY and CDR2 SVGAGI. Here the CDR3 reads CASLEAGVNQPQHF. The CDR3 coding sequence is TGTGCCAGCCTCGAGGCAGGGGTCAATCAGCCCCAGCATTTT.

This clone has only one observation. V gene TRBV6-5 combines with J gene TRBJ2-2; D is undetermined. The V end was cut by 6 bases, the J end by 1 base, with 12 bases between. The length of the CDR3 is 15 residues. CDR1 and CDR2 from the germline V gene are MNHEY and SVGAGI. Here the CDR3 reads CASSRDFMNTGELFF. The CDR3 nucleotides are TGTGCCAGCAGCCGTGACTTTATGAACACCGGGGAGCTGTTTTTT.

This clone was seen a handful of times. The rearrangement uses TRBV5-5 and TRBJ1-2; D gene unclear. The CDR3 runs 14 residues. Germline loops: CDR1 SGHKS, CDR2 YYEKEE (reference sequence). The V gene lost 1 base and the J gene lost 1 base, with 8 bases spanning the gap. CDR3 residues: CASSLTMVNYGYTF. CDR3 sequence (DNA): TGTGCCAGCAGCTTGACTATGGTTAACTATGGCTACACCTTC.

The rearrangement links TRBV7-3 to TRBJ1-2; 7 nucleotides match TRBD1. The V gene end was trimmed by 5 bases and the J gene end by 1 base; junction bases not matched to a gene: 7. CDR3 length equals 15 residues. Germline lookup yields CDR1 SGHTA and CDR2 FQGTGA. The CDR3 region is CASSVSGTDNYGYTF. In DNA, the CDR3 is TGTGCCAGCAGCGTTAGTGGGACAGATAACTATGGCTACACCTTC.

This chain links TRBV6-6 with TRBJ1-5, with 9 bases identical to TRBD1. V shed 4 bases and J 6 bases; nucleotides not matched to a gene: 7. The CDR3 is 15 amino acids. The germline CDR1 and CDR2 sequences are MNHNY and SVGAGI (reference sequence). The CDR3: CASSFHRGLGQPQHF. As DNA, the CDR3 is TGTGCCAGCAGTTTTCACAGGGGGCTGGGTCAGCCCCAGCATTTT.

The V gene is TRBV5-1, the J gene TRBJ1-1; D perhaps matches TRBD1 (6 bases). The CDR3 spans 14 residues. Germline CDR1 is SGHRS and CDR2 is YFSETQ. The germline V and J ends were trimmed by 2 bases and 6 bases, with 14 bases remaining between them. CDR3 in amino acids: CASSFGDRSAEAFF. In DNA form, the CDR3 reads TGCGCCAGCAGCTTTGGAGACAGGTCGGCTGAAGCTTTCTTT.

This clone came up once. The rearrangement joins TRBV9 to TRBJ2-7, with no clear D. CDR1 and CDR2 from the germline V gene are SGDLS and YYNGEE. V was pared by 4 bases and J by 6 bases, with 17 bases between. The CDR3 loop spans 14 amino acids. In nucleotides, the CDR3 is TGTGCCAGCAGCCAAGGTCGGGTCGTGAGCGAGCAGTACTTC. Protein product: CASSQGRVVSEQYF. Complete variable domain (other parts from reference TRBV9 and TRBJ2-7): DSGVTQTPKHLITATGQRVTLRCSPRSGDLSVYWYQQSLDQGLQFLIQYYNGEERAKGNILERFSAQQFPDLHSELNLSSLELGDSALYFCASSQGRVVSEQYFGPGTRLTVT.